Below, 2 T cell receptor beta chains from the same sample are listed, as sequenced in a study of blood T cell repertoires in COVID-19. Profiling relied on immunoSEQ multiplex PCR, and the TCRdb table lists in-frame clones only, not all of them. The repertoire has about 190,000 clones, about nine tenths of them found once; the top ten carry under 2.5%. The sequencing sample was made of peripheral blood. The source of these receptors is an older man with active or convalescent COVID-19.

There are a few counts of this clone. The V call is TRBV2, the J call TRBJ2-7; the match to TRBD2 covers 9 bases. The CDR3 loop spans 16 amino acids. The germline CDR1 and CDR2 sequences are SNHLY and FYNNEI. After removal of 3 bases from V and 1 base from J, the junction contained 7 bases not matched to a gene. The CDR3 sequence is CASSDILAGLSYEQYF. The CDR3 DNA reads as TGTGCCAGCAGTGACATACTAGCGGGCTTATCCTACGAGCAGTACTTC. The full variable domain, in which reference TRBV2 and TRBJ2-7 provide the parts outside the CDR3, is EPEVTQTPSHQVTQMGQEVILRCVPISNHLYFYWYRQILGQKVEFLVSFYNNEISEKSEIFDDQFSVERPDGSNFTLKIRSTKLEDSAMYFCASSDILAGLSYEQYFGPGTRLTVT.

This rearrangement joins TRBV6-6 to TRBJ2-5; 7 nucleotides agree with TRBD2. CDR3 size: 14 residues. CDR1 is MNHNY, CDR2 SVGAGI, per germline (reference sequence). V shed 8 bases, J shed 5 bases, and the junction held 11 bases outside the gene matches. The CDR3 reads CASGEGPRSETQYF. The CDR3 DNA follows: TGTGCCAGCGGGGAGGGACCGAGATCGGAGACCCAGTACTTC.